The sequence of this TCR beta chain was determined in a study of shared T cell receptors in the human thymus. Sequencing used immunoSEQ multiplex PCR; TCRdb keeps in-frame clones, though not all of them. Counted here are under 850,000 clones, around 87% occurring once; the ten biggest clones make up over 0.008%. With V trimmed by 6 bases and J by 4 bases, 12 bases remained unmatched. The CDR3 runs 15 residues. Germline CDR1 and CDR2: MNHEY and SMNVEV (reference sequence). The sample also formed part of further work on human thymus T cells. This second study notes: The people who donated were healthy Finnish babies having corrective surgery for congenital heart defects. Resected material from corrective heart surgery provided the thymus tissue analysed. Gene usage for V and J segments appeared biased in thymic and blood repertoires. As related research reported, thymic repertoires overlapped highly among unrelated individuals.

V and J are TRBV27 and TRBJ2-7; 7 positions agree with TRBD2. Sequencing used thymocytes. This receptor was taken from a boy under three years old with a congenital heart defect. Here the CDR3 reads CASRAAGGGAYEQYF. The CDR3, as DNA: TGTGCCAGCAGGGCTGCGGGCGGGGGAGCTTACGAGCAGTACTTC.